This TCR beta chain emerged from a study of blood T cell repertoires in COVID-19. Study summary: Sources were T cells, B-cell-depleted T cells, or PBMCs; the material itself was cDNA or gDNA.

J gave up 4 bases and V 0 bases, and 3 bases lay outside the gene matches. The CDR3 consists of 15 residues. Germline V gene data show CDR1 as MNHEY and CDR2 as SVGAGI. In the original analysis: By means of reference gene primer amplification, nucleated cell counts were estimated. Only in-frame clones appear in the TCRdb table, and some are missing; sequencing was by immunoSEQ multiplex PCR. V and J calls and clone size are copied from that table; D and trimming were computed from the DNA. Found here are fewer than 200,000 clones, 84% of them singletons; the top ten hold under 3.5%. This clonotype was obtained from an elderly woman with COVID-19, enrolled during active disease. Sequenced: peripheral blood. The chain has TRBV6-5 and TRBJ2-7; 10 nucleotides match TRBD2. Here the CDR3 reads CASSYSERGGYEQYF. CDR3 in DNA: TGTGCCAGCAGTTACTCCGAGCGGGGGGGTTACGAGCAGTACTTC.